These T cell receptor beta chains were read from a single sample in a study of T cell changes during pregnancy in multiple sclerosis. The data were produced by immunoSEQ multiplex PCR, yet TCRdb's version contains in-frame clones alone and is incomplete. The sample records 95,000 to 110,000 clones, around 90% being singletons. The material sequenced was peripheral blood, taken in the third trimester of pregnancy. These TCRs come from a female donor in good health, enrolled as a control in a pregnancy study. Both conserved end residues are part of each CDR3. D genes are given only for firm matches. The size field is filled for only some rows; it gives once, few, many or a size class.

v_gene	j_gene	d_gene	abundance	CDR3aa	CDR3nt
TRBV10-1	TRBJ2-1	TRBD2	few	CASKGTSEVEQFF	TGCGCCAGCAAAGGGACTAGCGAGGTTGAGCAGTTCTTC
TRBV11-2	TRBJ2-7	.	.	CASSLFGTAYEQYF	TGTGCCAGCAGCTTATTTGGGACTGCCTACGAGCAGTACTTC
TRBV7-2	TRBJ1-3	.	.	CASSLGGSGFSGNTIYF	TGTGCCAGCAGCTTGGGGGGGTCCGGATTCTCTGGAAACACCATATATTTT
TRBV6-8	TRBJ2-7	.	.	CASSYSSREGYEQYF	TGTGCCAGCAGTTACTCATCCAGGGAAGGCTACGAGCAGTACTTC
TRBV6-5	TRBJ1-3	.	.	CASIDSGLGNTIYF	TGTGCCAGCATCGACAGTGGTCTTGGAAACACCATATATTTT
TRBV7-9	TRBJ1-2	.	few	CASSSEWTADYGYTF	TGTGCCAGCAGCTCGGAATGGACAGCGGACTATGGCTACACCTTC
TRBV10-3	TRBJ1-4	TRBD1	once	CAISPGTGVNEKLFF	TGTGCCATCAGCCCCGGGACAGGGGTTAATGAAAAACTGTTTTTT
TRBV2	TRBJ2-7	.	.	CASSESSYEQYF	TGTGCCAGCAGCGAGAGCTCCTACGAGCAGTACTTC
TRBV10-3	TRBJ1-1	.	once	CAISGQNTEAFF	TGTGCCATCAGTGGGCAGAACACTGAAGCTTTCTTT
TRBV27	TRBJ1-4	.	.	CASSFRGANEKLFF	TGTGCCAGCAGTTTCAGGGGTGCTAATGAAAAACTGTTTTTT
TRBV6-1	TRBJ1-1	.	.	CASPTTWGLNTEAFF	TGTGCCAGCCCGACAACGTGGGGCTTGAACACTGAAGCTTTCTTT
TRBV9	TRBJ1-1	.	.	CASSVRGDTTEAFF	TGTGCCAGCAGCGTAAGGGGCGACACAACTGAAGCTTTCTTT
TRBV11-2	TRBJ2-7	.	.	CASSLDRAHEQYF	TGTGCCAGCAGCTTAGACAGGGCCCACGAGCAGTACTTC
TRBV7-2	TRBJ1-1	TRBD1	.	CASSSRGTGEAFF	TGTGCCAGCAGCTCGAGAGGGACAGGCGAAGCTTTCTTT
TRBV15	TRBJ2-1	TRBD2	few	CATSRDSGATYNEQFF	TGTGCCACCAGCAGAGATAGCGGGGCCACCTACAATGAGCAGTTCTTC
TRBV7-9	TRBJ2-2	.	.	CASSSGLNTGELFF	TGTGCCAGCAGCTCGGGACTGAACACCGGGGAGCTGTTTTTT
TRBV5-4	TRBJ1-1	.	.	CASSLNREGTFF	TGTGCCAGCAGCCTGAACAGGGAAGGGACTTTCTTT
TRBV30	TRBJ1-2	TRBD1	few	CAWSTGAEDGYTF	TGTGCCTGGAGTACAGGGGCTGAGGATGGCTACACCTTC
TRBV4-2	TRBJ2-3	TRBD2	.	CASSQASGGYNTDTQYF	TGTGCCAGCAGCCAGGCTAGCGGGGGGTACAACACAGATACGCAGTATTTT
TRBV27	TRBJ2-3	TRBD1	.	CASSVDRGTDTQYF	TGTGCCAGCAGTGTCGACAGGGGCACAGATACGCAGTATTTT
TRBV19	TRBJ2-1	.	once	CASSTLPSSGKNEQFF	TGTGCCAGTAGTACCCTTCCCTCGTCGGGGAAGAATGAGCAGTTCTTC